This T cell receptor beta chain was profiled in a study of CD8 T cells in ankylosing spondylitis. This clonotype was picked up a small number of times. The antigen is not known. In TCRdb, the 5' RACE reads were re-called with MiXCR into one record per CDR3 protein. This sample has approximately 350,000 distinct CDR3 sequences, with roughly 22% found just once. Study-level findings and limits: Clones linked to disease were reported to show significant enrichment in matched ankylosing spondylitis synovial fluid.

Sequencing input: blood, either unsorted or a sorted T cell fraction (not recorded which). The sequence was obtained from a male donor with ankylosing spondylitis or in good health (not recorded which).

In DNA, the CDR3 is TGCAGCGTGACTCTGAATCCAATGAATGACAGATCCTGGGGCGAGACCCAGTACTTC. Translation: CSVTLNPMNDRSWGETQYF. The V and J genes are TRBV29-1 and TRBJ2-5, with D possibly TRBD1 on 5 matching bases. The CDR3 spans 19 residues. V was shortened by 6 bases and J by 5 bases, with 34 bases between the two germline ends. The germline V gene has CDR1 SQVTM and CDR2 ANQGSEA.